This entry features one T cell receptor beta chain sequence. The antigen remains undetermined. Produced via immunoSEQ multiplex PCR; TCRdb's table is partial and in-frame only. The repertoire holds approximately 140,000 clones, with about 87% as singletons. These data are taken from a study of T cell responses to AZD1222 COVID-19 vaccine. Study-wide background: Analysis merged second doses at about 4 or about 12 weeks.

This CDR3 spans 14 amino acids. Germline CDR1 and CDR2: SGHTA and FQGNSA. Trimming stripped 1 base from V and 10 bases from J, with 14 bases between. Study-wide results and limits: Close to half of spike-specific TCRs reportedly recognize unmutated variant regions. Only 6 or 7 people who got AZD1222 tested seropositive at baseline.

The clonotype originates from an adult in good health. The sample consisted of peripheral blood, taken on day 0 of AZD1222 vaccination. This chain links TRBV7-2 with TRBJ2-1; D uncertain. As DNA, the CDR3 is TGTGCCAGCAGCTTAGATTCCAACCCCCGGGAGCAGTTCTTC. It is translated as CASSLDSNPREQFF.